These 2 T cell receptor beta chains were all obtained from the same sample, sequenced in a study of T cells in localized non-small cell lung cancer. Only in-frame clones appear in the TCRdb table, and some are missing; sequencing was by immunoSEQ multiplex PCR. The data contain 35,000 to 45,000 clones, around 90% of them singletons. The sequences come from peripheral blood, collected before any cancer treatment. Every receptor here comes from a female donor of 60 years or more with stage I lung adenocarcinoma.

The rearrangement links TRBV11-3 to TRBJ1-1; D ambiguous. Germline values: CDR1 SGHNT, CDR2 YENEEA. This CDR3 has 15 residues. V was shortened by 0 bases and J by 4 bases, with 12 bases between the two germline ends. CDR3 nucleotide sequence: TGTGCCAGCAGCTTAGATCCACAGCCCTTCACTGAAGCTTTCTTT. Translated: CASSLDPQPFTEAFF.

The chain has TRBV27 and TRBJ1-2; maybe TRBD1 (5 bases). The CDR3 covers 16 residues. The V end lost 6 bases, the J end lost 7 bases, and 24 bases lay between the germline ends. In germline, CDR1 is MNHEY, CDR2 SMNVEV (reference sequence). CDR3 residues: CASSRMMGVSQRGYTF. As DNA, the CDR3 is TGTGCCAGCAGCCGAATGATGGGGGTGTCTCAACGTGGCTACACCTTC.